This T cell receptor beta chain was sequenced for a study of identical twins. Overall study results and limits: Among out-of-frame alpha sequences shared by twins, low generation probability occurred in excess. Beta out-of-frame sequences showed weaker excess sharing between twins. Conclusions rested on cross-sectional statistics rather than following the same donors.

This clonotype was detected a few times. The target antigen is unknown. CDR3 length equals 17 residues. Trimming removed 6 bases at V and 0 bases at J, with 18 bases between. Germline CDR1 and CDR2: MGHDK and SYGVNS. TCRdb used MiXCR to reprocess the 5' RACE reads, holding one entry per CDR3 protein. The data show around 1.7 million distinct CDR3 sequences, under 35% seen once. The chain carries TRBV25-1 and TRBJ1-5; TRBD1 might be the D (5 bases). The clonotype was recovered from a newborn girl in good health. The specimen was cord blood. The DNA of the CDR3 is TGTGCCAGCAGGTGGGGCGGGCTTAATTATAGCAATCAGCCCCAGCATTTT. Translated, it gives CASRWGGLNYSNQPQHF.